Given below is one T cell receptor beta chain in context. V lost 7 bases and J 1 base, leaving 11 bases between the germline ends. The CDR3 has 14 amino acids. Germline-derived CDR1 and CDR2 are MDHEN and SYDVKM. This sample stems from a study of PD-1 blockade in classical Hodgkin lymphoma. Time point of the sample: cycle 4 day 1 (C4D1), after six to seven weeks of nivolumab. Each patient experienced a relapse that followed autologous stem cell transplantation, and brentuximab vedotin exposure varied. Profiling relied on immunoSEQ multiplex PCR, and the TCRdb table lists in-frame clones only, not all of them. The sample consists of fewer than 100,000 clones, approximately 94% of them appearing once.

The J gene is TRBJ1-3, the V gene TRBV28; D is possibly TRBD1 (5 bases). The source was peripheral blood mononuclear cells (PBMCs), collected before the fourth cycle of nivolumab. This clonotype was sampled from a human donor with classical Hodgkin lymphoma. CDR3 in DNA: TGTGCCAGCACCCTTGGGGGTTCTGGAAACACCATATATTTT. Residues: CASTLGGSGNTIYF.